Given below is one T cell receptor beta chain in context. Its matching antigen is unknown. PCR employed 60 Vbeta and 13 Jbeta primers. Assay: immunoSEQ multiplex PCR; the TCRdb copy retains only in-frame clones and omits some. The table lists approximately 150,000 clones, 80% of them singletons, with about 9.9% in the top ten. The CDR3 extends over 13 amino acids. J was trimmed by 5 bases and V by 3 bases; bases with no gene match: 2. Germline CDR1 SGHVS, CDR2 FQNEAQ. The source of the sample is a study of cytomegalovirus exposure and HLA in healthy donors. Study observations and caveats: A later analysis linked a missense DCLRE1C variant to TCR beta V- and J-gene trimming.

The genes are TRBV7-8 and TRBJ2-5; 8 bases are shared with TRBD2. Source material: PBMCs. This clonotype was obtained from a man aged 18-30 years in good health and CMV-seropositive. CDR3 bases: TGTGCCAGCAGCTTTAGCGGGGAGGAGACCCAGTACTTC. This codes for CASSFSGEETQYF.